One T cell receptor (beta chain) is described in this entry. The sample is drawn from a study of T cell changes during pregnancy in multiple sclerosis. TCRdb's table, derived via immunoSEQ multiplex PCR, lists solely in-frame clones and lacks some. Counted here are nearly 60,000 clones, about 90% occurring once; the ten biggest clones make up 0.4% to 0.5%. Sequencing used CD4+ T cells from peripheral blood mononuclear cells, obtained after pregnancy. This receptor was taken from a female donor in good health, enrolled as a control in a pregnancy study.

The CDR3 protein is CASSPLREDTGELFF. The CDR3 DNA reads TGTGCCAGCAGCCCGCTCAGGGAAGACACCGGGGAGCTGTTTTTT. The chain employs TRBV5-5 and TRBJ2-2, with D maybe TRBD1 (5 bases). Germline CDR1 is SGHKS and CDR2 is YYEKEE (reference sequence). V was trimmed by 4 bases and J by 3 bases, leaving 13 bases between them. This CDR3 contains 15 residues.